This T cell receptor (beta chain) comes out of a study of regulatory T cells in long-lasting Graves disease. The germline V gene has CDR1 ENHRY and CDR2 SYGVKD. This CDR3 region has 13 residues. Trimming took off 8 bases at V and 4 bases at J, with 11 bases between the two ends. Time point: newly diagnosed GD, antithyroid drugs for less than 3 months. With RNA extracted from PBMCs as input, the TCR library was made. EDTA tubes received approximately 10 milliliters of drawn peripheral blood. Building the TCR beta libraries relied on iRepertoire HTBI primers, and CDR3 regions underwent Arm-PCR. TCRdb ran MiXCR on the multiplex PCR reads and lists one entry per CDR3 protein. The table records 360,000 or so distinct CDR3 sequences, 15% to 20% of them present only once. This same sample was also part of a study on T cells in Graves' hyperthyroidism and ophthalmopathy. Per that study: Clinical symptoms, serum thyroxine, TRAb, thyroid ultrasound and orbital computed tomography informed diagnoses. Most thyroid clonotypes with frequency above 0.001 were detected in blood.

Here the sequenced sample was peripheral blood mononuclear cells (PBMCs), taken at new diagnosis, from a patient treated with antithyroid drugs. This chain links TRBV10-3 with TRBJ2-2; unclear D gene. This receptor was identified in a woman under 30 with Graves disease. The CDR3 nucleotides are TGTGCCATCGGGCAGAACTTCACCGGGGAGCTGTTTTTT. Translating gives CAIGQNFTGELFF.